This TCR beta chain stems from a study of graft-versus-host responses after intestinal transplantation. Study summary: Each recipient received a multivisceral, liver-intestinal, or isolated intestinal graft. Every recipient underwent anti-thymocyte globulin induction, then tacrolimus and steroids for approximately three years.

Regarding the study as a whole: Allograft clonal ratios (graft-versus-host to host-versus-graft) were high in patients who had graft-donor T cell macrochimerism.

The data were produced by immunoSEQ multiplex PCR, yet TCRdb's version contains in-frame clones alone and is incomplete. The data show under 90,000 clones, roughly 90% seen once. Of note for this clone: The antigen is undetermined.

Trimming removed 1 base from V and 3 bases from J, with 16 bases in between. From germline, CDR1 is LGHNT and CDR2 FRNRAP. There are 17 residues in the CDR3. The V call is TRBV12-5, the J call TRBJ1-5; the D gene is possibly TRBD1 (6 bases). The sequenced sample was PBMCs, obtained 98 days after intestinal transplantation. The source of this sequence is a human patient who received an intestinal transplant, so some T cells may come from the graft donor. CDR3 amino acids: CASGLGSTTGNNQPQHF. CDR3 coding DNA: TGTGCTAGTGGTTTGGGTTCTACCACAGGGAACAATCAGCCCCAGCATTTT.